These 3 T cell receptor beta chains were sequenced from one sample in a study of blood T cell repertoires in COVID-19. The assay was immunoSEQ multiplex PCR, and TCRdb's table has in-frame clones only and misses some. The sample has around 250,000 clones, 85% seen once. Sequencing was performed on peripheral blood. The receptors were sampled from a man aged 45-60 years with active or convalescent COVID-19.

The chain links TRBV5-1 to TRBJ2-7; 8 bases agree with TRBD1. Unmatched junction bases numbered 11, after V lost 5 bases and J lost 4 bases. The CDR3 is 15 amino acids. Per germline, CDR1 SGHRS and CDR2 YFSETQ. The CDR3 here is CASRPTGTGGYEQYF. For the CDR3, the DNA is TGCGCCAGCAGACCCACCGGGACAGGAGGTTACGAGCAGTACTTC.

This clone was picked up a small number of times. J is TRBJ1-5 and V is TRBV23-1, with TRBD1 identical over 9 bases. Being an ORF, TRBV23-1 has a function that is uncertain. V gave up 6 bases and J gave up 2 bases; unmatched junction bases: 20. The CDR3 is 20 amino acids. The CDR3 DNA sequence: TGCGCCAGCAGACCCCGCAGCGGGACAGGGTATTTCGGGGGCAATCAGCCCCAGCATTTT. Its translation is CASRPRSGTGYFGGNQPQHF.

This chain links TRBV27 with TRBJ1-6, with 7 bases identical to TRBD1. The CDR3 extends over 16 amino acids. CDR1 and CDR2 from the germline V gene are MNHEY and SMNVEV (reference sequence). With 4 bases clipped from V and 4 bases from J, the junction kept 7 bases outside the gene matches. The DNA of the CDR3 is TGTGCCAGCAGTTCCACAGGGGAAGGGTATAATTCACCCCTCCACTTT. Its protein product is CASSSTGEGYNSPLHF.